Included here is one T cell receptor beta chain sequence, with context. No cognate antigen has been identified for it. No quality values exist for individual bases; no much larger clone is one base distant. The immunoSEQ Assay, a bias-controlled multiplex PCR, was used to amplify TCRbeta CDR3 regions from genomic DNA. The authors' pipeline ran thus. Within the assay, amplification of reference gene primers was used to estimate how many nucleated cells each sample contained. To quantify the absolute abundance of each unique TCRbeta CDR3 rearrangement, sequence reads were collapsed and filtered. For each sample, productive Simpson clonality was calculated by taking the square root of Simpson's diversity index across productive rearrangements. The immuneACCESS repertoire file appears here via TCRdb, limited to in-frame rearrangements. These files lack a portion of the clones; in checked studies, under half of the deficit traces to unresolved V genes, and the cause of the others is not known. That table gives V, J and clone size, and the DNA gave D and trimming. In all, the sample holds around 300,000 clones, and around 91% of those were seen once. 2.4% of the sample comes from the top ten.

The CDR3 measures 15 amino acids from cysteine to phenylalanine. The entry retains the CDR3 DNA only, 45 bases that are in frame from base 1. Germline trimming amounts to 5 bases on V and 7 bases on J, with 14 as the count of junction bases outside the gene matches. The germline V gene supplies CDR1 SGHAT and CDR2 FQNNGV. Participants in the prospective study were enrolled through a virtual design, were aged about 18 to 100 years, and lived in approximately 25 United States geographic areas. In the prospective study, cohorts were assigned on the basis of participant-reported clinical history obtained from a screening survey and a study questionnaire. Recovered participants in ImmuneRACE Cohort 3 were defined as having two consecutive negative NP/OP PCR tests, clearance from a healthcare professional, or resolution of symptoms. Each participant in the prospective study had whole blood, serum and a nasopharyngeal or oropharyngeal swab collected by mobile phlebotomists. Prospective study participants could optionally give additional blood draws and questionnaires over an approximately two-month period. Blood samples from the prospective study were shipped frozen or at room temperature prior to DNA extraction.

This entry belongs to a study of blood T cell repertoires in COVID-19 (TCRdb year 2020). Broadly, across the study: The collaborator samples originated in the United States, Italy and Spain and spanned the acute and convalescent phases of COVID-19. The material from the prospective study consisted of cDNA or gDNA derived from T cells, B-cell-depleted T cells, or PBMCs. Subjects who had been exposed to COVID-19, were actively infected with it, or had recovered from it provided the deeply sampled blood TCRbeta repertoires that made up the dataset. The repertoires were released in a freely available public database meant as a resource for research on the immune response to SARS-CoV-2. Samples came from the ongoing ImmuneRACE study (first 160 participants) plus 1,254 subjects from 6 global collaborators. A de-identified subject ID, COVID-19 status, age in years and sex were almost always included in the sample metadata. Where available, HLA class I and class II types were taken from metadata supplied by the sample provider and were not determined by assay-based typing. General conclusions and limits of the study: The amount of clinical and demographic metadata varied by source and participant and was provided uncurated.

The chain couples TRBV11-2 to TRBJ2-7; TRBD1 fits 7 bases in the junction. The sample taken for sequencing was PBMCs or T cells enriched from blood (not recorded which). The sequence derives from a woman aged 18-29 years who had recovered from COVID-19. In nucleotides, the sequence is TGTGCCAGCAGCGCAGTCAGGGGGTCGGGGTTTGAGCAGTACTTC. This is translated as CASSAVRGSGFEQYF.